This TCR beta chain was retrieved from a study of T cells after yellow fever vaccination. Overall study: Preparation of the low-cell-number fractions used SMART-Seq v4 Ultra Low Input. Study-wide results and limits: Detected again after the booster were most primary-vaccination clones, at 96% CD4 and 80% to 90% CD8.

About this clonotype: What it binds is not known.

Each CDR3 protein is one row after TCRdb ran MiXCR on the 5' RACE reads. This table has fewer than 400,000 distinct CDR3 sequences, over 5% appearing once. Looked up from germline, CDR1 is SGDLS and CDR2 is YYNGEE. V was clipped by 3 bases and J by 5 bases, with 18 bases between them. The length of the CDR3 is 15 residues. The chain recombines TRBV9 with TRBJ2-7; unclear D gene. This sequence originates from a man aged 25 to 45 who received the YFV17D yellow fever vaccine. Specimen: PBMCs, collected 5 days after the yellow fever booster vaccination. CDR3 residues: CASSGDSRSPHEQYF. The CDR3 nucleotides are TGTGCCAGCAGCGGAGACTCGAGATCCCCCCACGAGCAGTACTTC.